Shown below are 16 T cell receptor beta chains from a single sample sequenced in a study of CD8+ T cells in alopecia areata. cDNA reverse transcribed from extracted RNA served as the sequencing template. Method: immunoSEQ multiplex PCR; TCRdb's copy keeps in-frame clones and lacks some. The sample includes 220,000 or so clones, around 62% of them seen just once. The sample was CD4+ T cells sorted from blood, taken at week 0. Receptors were obtained from a human donor with alopecia areata.

This chain joins TRBV5-1 and TRBJ2-5; maybe TRBD1 (5 bases). V shed 5 bases and J shed 1 base, with 12 bases lying between them. This CDR3 is built from 14 residues. Per germline, CDR1 SGHRS and CDR2 YFSETQ. CDR3 coding DNA: TGCGCCAGCAGGCCTATACAGGTCCAAGAGACCCAGTACTTC. It encodes CASRPIQVQETQYF.

V is TRBV10-3 and J is TRBJ1-1; D is uncertain. V was pared by 0 bases and J by 1 base, with 6 bases between. This CDR3 is 14 amino acids long. Germline assignment: CDR1 ENHRY and CDR2 SYGVKD. This CDR3 reads CAISESRGNTEAFF. CDR3 in DNA: TGTGCCATCAGTGAGTCTCGGGGGAACACTGAAGCTTTCTTT.

This clone was found a few times. V gene TRBV4-1 combines with J gene TRBJ2-3; either TRBD1 or TRBD2 may fit D (6 bases each). Trimming shortened V by 6 bases and J by 5 bases, and 18 bases separated the two germline ends. Germline-derived CDR1 and CDR2 are MGHRA and YSYEKL. The CDR3 is made up of 15 amino acids. CDR3 loop: CASRQTGGRGDTQYF. DNA of the CDR3: TGCGCCAGCAGACAGACCGGGGGCCGAGGAGATACGCAGTATTTT.

The gene calls are TRBV9 and TRBJ2-3, with 11 nucleotides matching TRBD2. The trim removed 4 bases at V and 0 bases at J, leaving 4 bases unmatched. The CDR3 has 16 amino acids. The germline gives CDR1 SGDLS, CDR2 YYNGEE. The CDR3 loop is CASSSRTSGSTDTQYF. In nucleotides, the CDR3 is TGTGCCAGCAGCTCCCGGACTAGCGGGAGCACAGATACGCAGTATTTT. The full variable domain, completed using reference TRBV9 and TRBJ2-3, is DSGVTQTPKHLITATGQRVTLRCSPRSGDLSVYWYQQSLDQGLQFLIQYYNGEERAKGNILERFSAQQFPDLHSELNLSSLELGDSALYFCASSSRTSGSTDTQYFGPGTRLTVL.

This rearrangement joins TRBV6-6 to TRBJ2-7; 10 nucleotides align to TRBD1. The germline V gene encodes CDR1 MNHNY and CDR2 SVGAGI (reference sequence). This CDR3 is 15 amino acids long. Losses at the gene ends were 6 bases for V and 0 bases for J; bases not matched to a gene: 5. The chain's CDR3 is CASRTTGGLSYEQYF. The CDR3 region has the DNA TGTGCCAGCAGAACGACAGGGGGCCTCTCCTACGAGCAGTACTTC.

Many counts were recorded for this clone. This chain joins TRBV5-1 and TRBJ1-2, with unresolved D. Germline assignment: CDR1 SGHRS and CDR2 YFSETQ. There are 13 residues in the CDR3. V dropped 0 bases and J dropped 4 bases, with 7 bases sitting between them. CDR3 nucleotides: TGCGCCAGCAGCTTGGAAGGCAGCTATGGCTACACCTTC. Amino acids: CASSLEGSYGYTF.

The chain carries TRBV6-6 and TRBJ2-5; perhaps TRBD2 as D (6 bases). CDR1 MNHNY and CDR2 SVGAGI come from the germline V gene (reference sequence). The CDR3 loop spans 15 amino acids. V was cut by 4 bases and J by 13 bases, with 25 bases left in between. The CDR3 DNA reads as TGTGCCAGCAGTTCGACAACCGGGACTCCGATAATTGGGTACTTC. It specifies CASSSTTGTPIIGYF.

This chain uses TRBV30 with TRBJ1-2; D not resolved. Trimming stripped 0 bases from V and 7 bases from J, with 15 bases between. Germline values: CDR1 GTSNPN, CDR2 SVGIG (reference sequence). This CDR3 has 14 residues. As DNA, the CDR3 is TGTGCCTGGAGTGTCAGGCTAGTAAACGGTGGCTACACCTTC. Translating it yields CAWSVRLVNGGYTF. The full variable domain, with the rest looked up from reference TRBV30 and TRBJ1-2, is SQTIHQWPATLVQPVGSPLSLECTVEGTSNPNLYWYRQAAGRGLQLLFYSVGIGQISSEVPQNLSASRPQDRQFILSSKKLLLSDSGFYLCAWSVRLVNGGYTFGSGTRLTVV.

Note on this clone: Other DNA variants within this sample encode the same CDR3. The rearrangement links TRBV30 to TRBJ2-2; 9 positions agree with TRBD2. V shed 5 bases, J shed 2 bases, and the junction held 6 bases outside the gene matches. The CDR3 has 15 residues. Looked up from germline, CDR1 is GTSNPN and CDR2 is SVGIG (reference sequence). CDR3 loop: CAWRLAGANTGELFF. DNA for the CDR3: TGTGCCTGGCGATTAGCGGGAGCAAACACCGGGGAGCTGTTTTTT.

This clone was seen only once. Because the CDR3 is missing its conserved closing phenylalanine or tryptophan, this is likely a read error. V and J are TRBV27 and TRBJ2-7; weak D call: TRBD2 (5 bases). V was pared by 5 bases and J by 1 base, with 12 bases between. Germline assignment: CDR1 MNHEY and CDR2 SMNVEV (reference sequence). The CDR3 is 14 residues long. The CDR3 DNA sequence: TGTGCCAGCAGTGGGAGTGCCTATTCCTACGAGCAGTACCTC. Translating gives CASSGSAYSYEQYL.

The chain links TRBV27 to TRBJ2-3, with 9 bases that match TRBD1. This CDR3 region has 15 residues. With 5 bases clipped from V and 6 bases from J, the junction kept 9 bases outside the gene matches. Looked up from germline, CDR1 is MNHEY and CDR2 is SMNVEV (reference sequence). The CDR3, as DNA: TGTGCCAGCAGTAGACCGGGACAGGGATCCGATACGCAGTATTTT. Translation gives CASSRPGQGSDTQYF.

This clone appeared a few times. The rearrangement uses TRBV29-1 and TRBJ2-3; TRBD2 is a possible D gene (6 bases). Germline lookup yields CDR1 SQVTM and CDR2 ANQGSEA. The CDR3 runs to 10 residues. V was cut by 6 bases and J by 6 bases, with 7 bases left in between. The CDR3: CSVEGDTQYF. The CDR3 nucleotides are TGCAGCGTGGAGGGGGATACGCAGTATTTT.

J is TRBJ2-3 and V is TRBV5-4; D remains ambiguous. This CDR3 spans 13 amino acids. Trimming cost V 4 bases and J 3 bases, with 9 bases left between them. Germline CDR1 reads SGHNT; CDR2 reads YYREEE (reference sequence). The CDR3 loop reads CASSPETTDTQYF. Here the CDR3 DNA reads TGTGCCAGCAGCCCGGAGACAACAGATACGCAGTATTTT.

This clone was detected once. The chain is built from TRBV5-6 and TRBJ2-7; TRBD2 aligns across 10 bases. Per germline, CDR1 SGHDT and CDR2 YYEEEE. This CDR3 has 17 amino acids. The J segment lost 2 bases and the V segment lost 6 bases, leaving 14 bases of the junction unmatched. CDR3 sequence reads: CASTRPNLAGDTYEQYF. CDR3 coding DNA: TGTGCCAGCACCCGACCCAACCTAGCGGGAGACACCTACGAGCAGTACTTC.

The chain is built from TRBV5-1 and TRBJ2-6; 10 nucleotides line up with TRBD1. Germline V gene data show CDR1 as SGHRS and CDR2 as YFSETQ. CDR3 size: 16 residues. V lost 8 bases, J lost 2 bases, and 7 bases stayed unmatched. The CDR3 sequence: CASTGTGVTGANVLTF. In DNA form, the CDR3 reads TGCGCCAGTACCGGGACAGGGGTAACTGGGGCCAACGTCCTGACTTTC.

This clone occurred a few times. This chain joins TRBV30 and TRBJ1-1, with D perhaps matching TRBD1 (5 bases). Germline CDR1 is GTSNPN and CDR2 is SVGIG (reference sequence). V lost 2 bases, J lost 1 base, and 8 bases lay in between. CDR3 length: 13 amino acids. CDR3 sequence (DNA): TGTGCCTGGAGTCACGACAGGAACACTGAAGCTTTCTTT. Protein sequence: CAWSHDRNTEAFF.